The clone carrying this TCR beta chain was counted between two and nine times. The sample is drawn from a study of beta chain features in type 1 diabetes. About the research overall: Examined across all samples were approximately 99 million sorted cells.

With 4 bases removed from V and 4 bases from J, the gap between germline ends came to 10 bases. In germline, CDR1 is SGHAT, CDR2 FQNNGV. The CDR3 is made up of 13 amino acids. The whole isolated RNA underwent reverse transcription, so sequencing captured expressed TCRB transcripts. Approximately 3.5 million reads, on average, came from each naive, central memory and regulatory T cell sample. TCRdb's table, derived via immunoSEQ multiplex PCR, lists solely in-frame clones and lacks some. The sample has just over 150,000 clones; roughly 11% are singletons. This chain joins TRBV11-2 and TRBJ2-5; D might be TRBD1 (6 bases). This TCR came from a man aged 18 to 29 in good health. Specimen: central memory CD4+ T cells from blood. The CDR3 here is CASSSPDRETQYF. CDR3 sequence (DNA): TGTGCCAGCAGCTCCCCGGACAGAGAGACCCAGTACTTC.